Listed below are T cell receptor beta chains from one sample, sequenced in a study of regulatory T cells in long-lasting Graves disease. TCRdb independently ran MiXCR on the multiplex PCR reads; one entry per CDR3 protein. The sample records roughly 380,000 distinct CDR3 sequences, 15% to 19% being singletons. Sample: peripheral blood mononuclear cells (PBMCs), taken at new diagnosis, from a patient treated with antithyroid drugs. The receptors stem from a female donor with Graves disease. Each CDR3 is given with its conserved first and last residue. D genes are given only for firm matches. Size is stated for part of the rows, as once, few or many counts, or as a class when the clone is expanded.

V gene: TRBV7-2; clone size: many; CDR3 length: 13; D gene: -; J gene: TRBJ1-1; CDR3 protein: CASSLFLNTEAFF; CDR3 DNA: TGTGCCAGCAGCTTGTTCCTGAACACTGAAGCTTTCTTT
V gene: TRBV14; clone size: many; CDR3 length: 15; D gene: TRBD1; J gene: TRBJ2-7; CDR3 protein: CASSPGTGGINEQYF; CDR3 DNA: TGTGCCAGCAGCCCCGGGACAGGGGGAATCAACGAGCAGTACTTC
V gene: TRBV20-1; clone size: many; CDR3 length: 13; D gene: -; J gene: TRBJ2-3; CDR3 protein: CSVPGPSTDTQYF; CDR3 DNA: TGCAGTGTTCCCGGACCTAGCACAGATACGCAGTATTTT
V gene: TRBV5-5; clone size: many; CDR3 length: 14; D gene: TRBD1; J gene: TRBJ2-1; CDR3 protein: CASSGRDRGDEQFF; CDR3 DNA: TGTGCCAGCAGCGGGAGGGACAGGGGCGATGAGCAGTTCTTC
V gene: TRBV20-1; clone size: many; CDR3 length: 14; D gene: TRBD1; J gene: TRBJ1-1; CDR3 protein: CSAGDRAQNTEAFF; CDR3 DNA: TGCAGTGCGGGGGACAGAGCCCAGAACACTGAAGCTTTCTTT
V gene: TRBV7-8; clone size: -; CDR3 length: 16; D gene: -; J gene: TRBJ2-2; CDR3 protein: CASSYTRRTVTGELFF; CDR3 DNA: TGTGCCAGCAGCTATACCAGACGAACGGTCACCGGGGAGCTGTTTTTT
V gene: TRBV10-1; clone size: many; CDR3 length: 13; D gene: -; J gene: TRBJ1-1; CDR3 protein: CASSEGQPIEAFF; CDR3 DNA: TGCGCCAGCAGTGAAGGACAGCCCATTGAAGCTTTCTTT
V gene: TRBV19; clone size: many; CDR3 length: 16; D gene: -; J gene: TRBJ1-5; CDR3 protein: CASSLGPGRGNQPQHF; CDR3 DNA: TGTGCCAGTAGTCTAGGGCCTGGGAGGGGCAATCAGCCCCAGCATTTT
V gene: TRBV28; clone size: many; CDR3 length: 16; D gene: -; J gene: TRBJ2-1; CDR3 protein: CASSEAGAGSYNEQFF; CDR3 DNA: TGTGCCAGCAGCGAAGCCGGGGCGGGCTCCTACAATGAGCAGTTCTTC
V gene: TRBV12-3/TRBV12-4; clone size: many; CDR3 length: 12; D gene: -; J gene: TRBJ1-1; CDR3 protein: CASSLELTEAFF; CDR3 DNA: TGTGCCAGCAGTCTCGAATTGACTGAAGCTTTCTTT
V gene: TRBV24-1; clone size: many; CDR3 length: 15; D gene: -; J gene: TRBJ1-5; CDR3 protein: CATSDSDKKNQPQHF; CDR3 DNA: TGTGCCACCAGTGATTCGGACAAAAAAAATCAGCCCCAGCATTTT
V gene: TRBV6-2/TRBV6-3; clone size: many; CDR3 length: 16; D gene: -; J gene: TRBJ1-2; CDR3 protein: CASSYPLDRSNYGYTF; CDR3 DNA: TGTGCCAGCAGTTACCCCTTGGACAGATCTAACTATGGCTACACCTTC
V gene: TRBV4-3; clone size: -; CDR3 length: 15; D gene: -; J gene: TRBJ1-1; CDR3 protein: CASSQRSGGLTEAFF; CDR3 DNA: TGCGCCAGCAGCCAACGCTCTGGGGGGCTCACTGAAGCTTTCTTT
V gene: TRBV2; clone size: few; CDR3 length: 14; D gene: TRBD1; J gene: TRBJ1-4; CDR3 protein: CASRDRESNEKLFF; CDR3 DNA: TGTGCCAGCAGAGACAGGGAATCTAATGAAAAACTGTTTTTT
V gene: TRBV28; clone size: many; CDR3 length: 14; D gene: -; J gene: TRBJ2-1; CDR3 protein: CASSYAGTYNEQFF; CDR3 DNA: TGTGCCAGCAGCTACGCGGGAACCTACAATGAGCAGTTCTTC
V gene: TRBV15; clone size: many; CDR3 length: 16; D gene: -; J gene: TRBJ1-1; CDR3 protein: CATSRDKGYSQGNAFF; CDR3 DNA: TGTGCCACCAGCAGAGATAAAGGGTATTCGCAGGGTAATGCTTTCTTT
V gene: TRBV7-8; clone size: many; CDR3 length: 13; D gene: -; J gene: TRBJ2-1; CDR3 protein: CASSLASSNEQFF; CDR3 DNA: TGTGCCAGCAGCTTAGCTAGTAGCAATGAGCAGTTCTTC
V gene: TRBV10-3; clone size: -; CDR3 length: 14; D gene: -; J gene: TRBJ1-6; CDR3 protein: CAVSEQGWESPLHF; CDR3 DNA: TGTGCCGTCAGTGAGCAGGGATGGGAGTCACCCCTCCACTTT
V gene: TRBV27; clone size: few; CDR3 length: 13; D gene: TRBD1; J gene: TRBJ2-7; CDR3 protein: CASSGQGIYEQYF; CDR3 DNA: TGTGCCAGCAGTGGACAGGGGATCTACGAGCAGTACTTC
V gene: TRBV20-1; clone size: -; CDR3 length: 12; D gene: TRBD2; J gene: TRBJ2-1; CDR3 protein: CSAGGAYNEQFF; CDR3 DNA: TGCAGTGCGGGGGGGGCCTACAATGAGCAGTTCTTC
V gene: TRBV2; clone size: many; CDR3 length: 13; D gene: TRBD1; J gene: TRBJ2-1; CDR3 protein: CASSGQGDNEQFF; CDR3 DNA: TGTGCCAGCAGCGGACAGGGCGACAATGAGCAGTTCTTC
V gene: TRBV29-1; clone size: many; CDR3 length: 14; D gene: TRBD1; J gene: TRBJ1-1; CDR3 protein: CSDHPSGTDTEAFF; CDR3 DNA: TGCAGCGATCACCCCTCCGGGACAGACACTGAAGCTTTCTTT
V gene: TRBV20-1; clone size: many; CDR3 length: 14; D gene: -; J gene: TRBJ1-5; CDR3 protein: CSATPDSPQKPQHF; CDR3 DNA: TGCAGTGCTACCCCCGACAGCCCCCAGAAGCCCCAGCATTTT
V gene: TRBV27; clone size: many; CDR3 length: 13; D gene: TRBD1; J gene: TRBJ2-7; CDR3 protein: CASRKDRSLEQYF; CDR3 DNA: TGTGCCAGCAGAAAGGACAGGTCCCTCGAGCAGTACTTC
V gene: TRBV5-1; clone size: many; CDR3 length: 16; D gene: -; J gene: TRBJ2-3; CDR3 protein: CASSFEGASTTDTQYF; CDR3 DNA: TGCGCCAGCAGCTTCGAAGGGGCCAGCACCACAGATACGCAGTATTTT
V gene: TRBV20-1; clone size: many; CDR3 length: 13; D gene: TRBD1; J gene: TRBJ2-7; CDR3 protein: CSGEAGGTYEQYF; CDR3 DNA: TGCAGTGGAGAGGCAGGGGGAACCTACGAGCAGTACTTC
V gene: TRBV20-1; clone size: many; CDR3 length: 15; D gene: TRBD2; J gene: TRBJ2-1; CDR3 protein: CSARSREGLWNEQFF; CDR3 DNA: TGCAGTGCTAGAAGTCGGGAGGGCCTATGGAATGAGCAGTTCTTC
V gene: TRBV30; clone size: many; CDR3 length: 11; D gene: -; J gene: TRBJ2-7; CDR3 protein: CAWSVGAWEYF; CDR3 DNA: TGTGCCTGGAGTGTAGGGGCCTGGGAGTACTTC
V gene: TRBV5-1; clone size: many; CDR3 length: 15; D gene: TRBD1; J gene: TRBJ1-1; CDR3 protein: CASSLLAGGDTEAFF; CDR3 DNA: TGCGCCAGCAGCTTGCTCGCAGGGGGTGACACTGAAGCTTTCTTT
V gene: TRBV12-3/TRBV12-4; clone size: many; CDR3 length: 13; D gene: -; J gene: TRBJ1-2; CDR3 protein: CASSRKGRHGYTF; CDR3 DNA: TGTGCCAGCAGTCGTAAGGGGAGGCATGGCTACACCTTC
V gene: TRBV7-9; clone size: many; CDR3 length: 13; D gene: -; J gene: TRBJ1-4; CDR3 protein: CASSLGIDEKLFF; CDR3 DNA: TGTGCCAGCAGCTTAGGAATCGATGAAAAACTGTTTTTT
V gene: TRBV9; clone size: many; CDR3 length: 21; D gene: TRBD2; J gene: TRBJ2-1; CDR3 protein: CASSVATGRASGRDTHNEQFF; CDR3 DNA: TGTGCCAGCAGCGTAGCTACGGGGCGGGCTAGCGGGAGGGACACCCACAATGAGCAGTTCTTC
V gene: TRBV4-2; clone size: many; CDR3 length: 16; D gene: -; J gene: TRBJ1-1; CDR3 protein: CASSLGPTVDGTEAFF; CDR3 DNA: TGTGCCAGCAGCCTGGGACCGACGGTAGATGGAACTGAAGCTTTCTTT
V gene: TRBV9; clone size: -; CDR3 length: 15; D gene: -; J gene: TRBJ2-1; CDR3 protein: CASSALSTGYNEQFF; CDR3 DNA: TGTGCCAGCAGCGCCCTCTCGACAGGTTACAATGAGCAGTTCTTC
V gene: TRBV11-2; clone size: many; CDR3 length: 13; D gene: -; J gene: TRBJ2-5; CDR3 protein: CASRTVAQETQYF; CDR3 DNA: TGTGCCAGCAGGACTGTAGCCCAAGAGACCCAGTACTTC
V gene: TRBV20-1; clone size: many; CDR3 length: 12; D gene: -; J gene: TRBJ1-1; CDR3 protein: CSALSIFTEAFF; CDR3 DNA: TGCAGTGCTCTCAGTATTTTCACTGAAGCTTTCTTT
V gene: TRBV27; clone size: many; CDR3 length: 12; D gene: -; J gene: TRBJ1-5; CDR3 protein: CASRMRNQPQHF; CDR3 DNA: TGTGCCAGCAGGATGAGAAATCAGCCCCAGCATTTT
V gene: TRBV12-3/TRBV12-4; clone size: many; CDR3 length: 14; D gene: -; J gene: TRBJ2-1; CDR3 protein: CASRVEGGSGEQFF; CDR3 DNA: TGTGCCAGCAGAGTAGAGGGCGGATCGGGTGAGCAGTTCTTC
V gene: TRBV2; clone size: many; CDR3 length: 14; D gene: TRBD2; J gene: TRBJ2-7; CDR3 protein: CASSDQRGAYEQYF; CDR3 DNA: TGTGCCAGCAGTGACCAGCGGGGGGCCTACGAGCAGTACTTC
V gene: TRBV7-2; clone size: many; CDR3 length: 15; D gene: -; J gene: TRBJ1-5; CDR3 protein: CASSFGGNSNQPQHF; CDR3 DNA: TGTGCCAGCAGCTTCGGGGGAAATAGCAATCAGCCCCAGCATTTT
V gene: TRBV27; clone size: many; CDR3 length: 13; D gene: -; J gene: TRBJ1-2; CDR3 protein: CASSLGGTVGYTF; CDR3 DNA: TGTGCCAGCAGTTTAGGCGGGACGGTTGGCTACACCTTC
V gene: TRBV7-2; clone size: few; CDR3 length: 14; D gene: TRBD1; J gene: TRBJ1-1; CDR3 protein: CASSWDRINTEAFF; CDR3 DNA: TGCGCCAGCAGCTGGGACAGGATCAACACTGAAGCTTTCTTT
V gene: TRBV12-3/TRBV12-4; clone size: many; CDR3 length: 15; D gene: TRBD1; J gene: TRBJ2-1; CDR3 protein: CASSPPGQVYNEQFF; CDR3 DNA: TGTGCCAGCAGCCCACCGGGACAGGTCTACAATGAGCAGTTCTTC
V gene: TRBV5-1; clone size: many; CDR3 length: 16; D gene: TRBD1; J gene: TRBJ1-6; CDR3 protein: CASSLRVGQDNSPLHF; CDR3 DNA: TGCGCCAGCAGCTTGCGAGTGGGACAGGATAATTCACCCCTCCACTTT
V gene: TRBV7-6; clone size: many; CDR3 length: 14; D gene: TRBD1; J gene: TRBJ2-7; CDR3 protein: CASSIVDRTYEQYF; CDR3 DNA: TGTGCCAGCAGCATCGTGGACAGGACCTACGAGCAGTACTTC
V gene: TRBV3-1; clone size: many; CDR3 length: 13; D gene: -; J gene: TRBJ1-3; CDR3 protein: CASSRDVGNTIYF; CDR3 DNA: TGTGCCAGCAGCCGGGACGTTGGAAACACCATATATTTT
V gene: TRBV12-3/TRBV12-4; clone size: many; CDR3 length: 18; D gene: TRBD1; J gene: TRBJ2-7; CDR3 protein: CASSPDRVQGLGTYEQYF; CDR3 DNA: TGTGCCAGCAGTCCGGACAGGGTCCAAGGCTTAGGCACCTACGAGCAGTACTTC
V gene: TRBV7-8; clone size: -; CDR3 length: 13; D gene: -; J gene: TRBJ1-4; CDR3 protein: CASSPYRNEKLFF; CDR3 DNA: TGTGCCAGCAGCCCCTACAGGAATGAAAAACTGTTTTTT
V gene: TRBV2; clone size: once; CDR3 length: 11; D gene: TRBD2; J gene: TRBJ2-7; CDR3 protein: CASKRGLEQYF; CDR3 DNA: TGTGCCAGCAAGCGGGGGCTCGAGCAGTACTTC
V gene: TRBV4-1; clone size: -; CDR3 length: 19; D gene: -; J gene: TRBJ1-3; CDR3 protein: CASSQDPGPRADSGNTIYF; CDR3 DNA: TGCGCCAGCAGCCAAGATCCAGGACCCCGAGCAGACTCTGGAAACACCATATATTTT
V gene: TRBV7-2; clone size: many; CDR3 length: 12; D gene: -; J gene: TRBJ2-7; CDR3 protein: CASSLAFYEQYF; CDR3 DNA: TGTGCCAGCAGCTTAGCTTTCTACGAGCAGTACTTC
V gene: TRBV5-1; clone size: -; CDR3 length: 15; D gene: -; J gene: TRBJ2-5; CDR3 protein: CASSHPSGSQETQYF; CDR3 DNA: TGCGCCAGCAGTCATCCCTCAGGTTCCCAAGAGACCCAGTACTTC
V gene: TRBV7-6; clone size: many; CDR3 length: 14; D gene: TRBD1; J gene: TRBJ2-3; CDR3 protein: CASSYGQGPDTQYF; CDR3 DNA: TGTGCCAGCAGCTACGGACAGGGGCCAGATACGCAGTATTTT
V gene: TRBV7-9; clone size: many; CDR3 length: 14; D gene: TRBD1; J gene: TRBJ2-5; CDR3 protein: CASSHGQAVETQYF; CDR3 DNA: TGTGCCAGCAGCCACGGACAGGCTGTAGAGACCCAGTACTTC